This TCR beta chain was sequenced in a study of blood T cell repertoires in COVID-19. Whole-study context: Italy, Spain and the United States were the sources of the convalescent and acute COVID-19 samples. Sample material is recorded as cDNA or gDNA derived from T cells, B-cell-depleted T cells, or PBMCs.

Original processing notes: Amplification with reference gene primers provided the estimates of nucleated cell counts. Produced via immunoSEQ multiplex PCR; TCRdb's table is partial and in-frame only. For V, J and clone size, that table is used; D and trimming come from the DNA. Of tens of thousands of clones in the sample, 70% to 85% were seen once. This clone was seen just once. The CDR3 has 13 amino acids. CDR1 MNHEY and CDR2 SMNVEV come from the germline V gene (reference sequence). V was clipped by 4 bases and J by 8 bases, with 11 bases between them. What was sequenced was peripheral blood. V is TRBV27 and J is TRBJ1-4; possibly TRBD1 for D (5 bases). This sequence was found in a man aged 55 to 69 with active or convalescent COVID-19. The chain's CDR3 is CASSYTGLEKLFF. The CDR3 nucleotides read TGTGCCAGCAGTTACACAGGTTTAGAAAAACTGTTTTTT.